This TCR beta chain was captured in a study of Ad26.COV2.S vaccination and SARS-CoV-2 variants. Study in general: Enrollment placed the donor in the COV1001 Ad26.COV2.S trial arm. Doses of Ad26.COV2.S were injected into muscle once or twice, 56 days apart.

Sequencing was performed with immunoSEQ multiplex PCR; in TCRdb, only in-frame clones are kept and a portion is missing. The table includes some 370,000 clones, 83% detected once. Turning to this clone: Its antigen is not known.

The sample's treatment: some 20 received Ad26.COV2.S at low or high dose, single or two shots; several received placebo; per-sample allocation not given. Each sample was drawn 63 days after the first injection (of vaccine or placebo). In Boston, an adult donor aged 18-55 years took part. Broader study findings: Recipients of vaccine and of placebo showed similar breadth of their non-spike TCR repertoires.

Germline V gene sequence: CDR1 MNHNS, CDR2 SASEGT. V was pared by 1 base and J by 0 bases, with 10 bases between. This CDR3 is 15 amino acids long. The sequences come from peripheral blood, collected in a trial of Ad26.COV2.S vaccine versus placebo. The clonotype was recovered from a person between 18 and 59 years old who received the Ad26.COV2.S COVID-19 vaccine or a placebo. The chain couples TRBV6-1 to TRBJ2-7, with D perhaps matching TRBD1 (6 bases). The CDR3 sequence: CASSEGTALSYEQYF. In nucleotides, the CDR3 is TGTGCCAGCAGTGAAGGGACAGCACTCTCCTACGAGCAGTACTTC.